This TCR beta chain came from a study of early T cells in non-severe SARS-CoV-2 infection. This clonotype appeared a few times. Unique molecular identifiers were attached to individual cDNA molecules. Via MiXCR, TCRdb re-called the 5' RACE reads, giving one row per CDR3 protein. The data hold more than 60,000 distinct CDR3 sequences, with 12% observed a single time. V lost 2 bases and J lost 2, with 9 bases in between. This CDR3 region has 14 residues. CDR1 SNHLY and CDR2 FYNNEI come from the germline V gene. The sequencing used whole blood, collected at baseline. The chain recombines TRBV2 with TRBJ2-5, with D unresolved. This receptor was identified in an adult who was a healthcare worker with PCR-confirmed SARS-CoV-2 infection or an uninfected control (not recorded which). The donor label of this sample is uncertain. The CDR3 here is CASSELGRQETQYF. Here the CDR3 DNA reads TGTGCCAGCAGTGAACTTGGCAGACAAGAGACCCAGTACTTC.